The 22 T cell receptor beta chains in this list originate from one sample, sequenced in a study of beta chain features in type 1 diabetes. Every bit of the isolated RNA underwent reverse transcription, so sequencing read expressed TCRB transcripts. Assay used: immunoSEQ multiplex PCR; TCRdb lists only in-frame clones, some missing. The sample lists 160,000 or so clones; roughly 9.1% were seen once. The sample was central memory CD4+ T cells from blood. These receptors were collected from a woman younger than 35 in good health.

This clone was counted between two and nine times. The chain combines TRBV30 with TRBJ2-5, with D maybe TRBD1 (6 bases). V lost 3 bases and J 3 bases, leaving 14 bases between the germline ends. Germline-derived CDR1 and CDR2 are GTSNPN and SVGIG (reference sequence). The CDR3 spans 14 residues. For the CDR3, the DNA is TGTGCCTGGAGGGGGAGAGGGGGAAAAGAGACCCAGTACTTC. Translated, it gives CAWRGRGGKETQYF.

This clone was counted only a few times. V gene TRBV18 combines with J gene TRBJ2-5, with a weak D call TRBD2 (6 bases). The CDR3 consists of 14 residues. CDR1 is KGHSH and CDR2 is LQKENI in the germline V gene. V lost 6 bases and J lost 11, with 22 bases in between. This CDR3 reads CASSGSMGSGEQYF. In nucleotides, the CDR3 is TGTGCCAGCTCGGGGTCGATGGGGTCGGGAGAGCAGTACTTC.

Only a few counts were recorded for this clone. CDR3 sequence: CAWSPWTSGNEQFF. The CDR3 coding sequence is TGTGCCTGGAGTCCATGGACTAGCGGGAATGAGCAGTTCTTC. The V call is TRBV30, the J call TRBJ2-1; TRBD2 agrees at 11 bases. Germline V gene data show CDR1 as GTSNPN and CDR2 as SVGIG (reference sequence). J gave up 7 bases and V 2 bases, and 4 bases lay outside the gene matches. This CDR3 spans 14 amino acids.

The chain combines TRBV6-1 with TRBJ2-7, with TRBD2 as a possible D gene (5 bases). The CDR3 totals 14 residues. The germline V gene encodes CDR1 MNHNS and CDR2 SASEGT. The V and J ends lost 4 bases and 0 bases respectively, with 10 bases between them. In DNA form, the CDR3 reads TGTGCCAGCAGTGGGAGGTTATCCTCCTACGAGCAGTACTTC. This translates into CASSGRLSSYEQYF.

The CDR3 loop is CASSYSEPYRGEKQYF. The CDR3 DNA follows: TGTGCCAGCAGTTACTCCGAGCCCTACAGGGGGGAAAAGCAGTACTTC. The chain combines TRBV6-5 with TRBJ2-7; 8 bases match TRBD1. V shed 0 bases and J 8 bases; nucleotides not matched to a gene: 12. The CDR3 contains 16 residues. Germline V gene lookup returns CDR1 MNHEY and CDR2 SVGAGI.

This clone was detected a few times. V and J are TRBV5-1 and TRBJ2-6; D possibly corresponds to TRBD1 (6 bases). This CDR3 has 19 amino acids. V was shortened by 0 bases and J by 2 bases, with 18 bases between the two germline ends. CDR1 SGHRS and CDR2 YFSETQ come from the germline V gene. In DNA form, the CDR3 reads TGCGCCAGCAGCTTGGAGCAGGGGCGGTTTATGGCTGGGGCCAACGTCCTGACTTTC. Its translation is CASSLEQGRFMAGANVLTF.

The chain combines TRBV27 with TRBJ1-1; D is uncertain. CDR3 length equals 14 residues. The V end lost 8 bases, the J end lost 2 bases, and 15 bases lay between the germline ends. Germline-derived CDR1 and CDR2 are MNHEY and SMNVEV (reference sequence). The CDR3 sequence is CASGPTSGNTEAFF. The CDR3, as DNA: TGTGCCAGCGGCCCCACCAGCGGAAACACTGAAGCTTTCTTT.

This clone was detected only a few times. This chain uses TRBV7-2 with TRBJ2-5; 8 positions match TRBD2. CDR3 length: 15 amino acids. Looked up from germline, CDR1 is SGHTA and CDR2 is FQGNSA. V lost 4 bases and J lost 5; bases outside the gene matches: 9. CDR3 amino acids: CASSYPGTSGETQYF. CDR3 sequence (DNA): TGTGCCAGCAGCTACCCCGGGACTAGTGGTGAGACCCAGTACTTC.

The J gene is TRBJ1-6, the V gene TRBV4-3; 7 positions match TRBD1. The CDR3 consists of 16 residues. Looked up from germline, CDR1 is LGHNA and CDR2 is YSLEER. V lost 8 bases and J lost 6; bases outside the gene matches: 13. CDR3 DNA sequence: TGCGCCAGCGCCCGAGGGGGCCAGAACGGTAATTCACCCCTCCACTTT. It specifies CASARGGQNGNSPLHF.

A few counts support this clone. This sequence joins TRBV29-1 and TRBJ2-1; 9 bases are shared with TRBD1. V was clipped by 7 bases and J by 8 bases; unmatched bases: 9. Germline CDR1 SQVTM, CDR2 ANQGSEA. The CDR3 totals 13 residues. In nucleotides, the CDR3 is TGCAGCGGTTCGGGACAGGGTCGGGATGAGCAGTTCTTC. Residues: CSGSGQGRDEQFF.

This clone was observed a handful of times. The rearrangement links TRBV6-5 to TRBJ2-1, with D tentatively TRBD2 (6 bases). Germline V lookup: CDR1 MNHEY, CDR2 SVGAGI. The CDR3 contains 13 residues. Between the trimmed V and J ends, which lost 8 bases and 6 bases, there was a span of 14 bases. The CDR3 DNA reads TGTGCCAGCTTGGAGGGATCAGGCAATGAGCAGTTCTTC. This sequence encodes CASLEGSGNEQFF.

The chain couples TRBV5-1 to TRBJ2-7; D is perhaps TRBD2 (5 bases). The V end was cut by 3 bases, the J end by 6 bases, with 10 bases between. From germline, CDR1 is SGHRS and CDR2 YFSETQ. The CDR3 has 12 residues. In nucleotides, the CDR3 is TGCGCCAGCAGCTCCGGAGGAGCCGAGCAGTACTTC. It codes for CASSSGGAEQYF.

The V gene is TRBV5-4, the J gene TRBJ2-5; D not resolved. The germline V and J ends were trimmed by 0 bases and 5 bases, with 2 bases remaining between them. CDR3 length equals 11 residues. Germline loops: CDR1 SGHNT, CDR2 YYREEE (reference sequence). The CDR3 sequence is CASSLAETQYF. DNA for the CDR3: TGTGCCAGCAGCTTGGCGGAGACCCAGTACTTC.

CDR3 sequence (DNA): TGTGCCAGCAGCTCGATGCAGGGGGTAGATACGCAGTATTTT. Translating it yields CASSSMQGVDTQYF. This sequence joins TRBV7-9 and TRBJ2-3; 7 bases match TRBD1. This CDR3 spans 14 amino acids. The germline CDR1 and CDR2 sequences are SEHNR and FQNEAQ (reference sequence). With 4 bases clipped from V and 5 bases from J, the junction kept 6 bases outside the gene matches. Combining the CDR3 with reference TRBV7-9 and TRBJ2-3 gives the whole variable domain DTGVSQNPRHKITKRGQNVTFRCDPISEHNRLYWYRQTLGQGPEFLTYFQNEAQLEKSRLLSDRFSAERPKGSFSTLEIQRTEQGDSAMYLCASSSMQGVDTQYFGPGTRLTVL.

This clone has more than one count but fewer than ten. The V and J genes are TRBV5-4 and TRBJ2-1; 7 bases fit TRBD1. With 2 bases clipped from V and 3 bases from J, the junction kept 5 bases outside the gene matches. The CDR3 runs 15 residues. Per germline, CDR1 SGHNT and CDR2 YYREEE (reference sequence). The CDR3, as DNA: TGTGCCAGCAGCTTCCATGACAGGGACTACAATGAGCAGTTCTTC. It is translated as CASSFHDRDYNEQFF.

The rearrangement uses TRBV7-2 and TRBJ2-2; no reliable D call. Germline V gene lookup returns CDR1 SGHTA and CDR2 FQGNSA. Trimming left V 3 bases short and J 1 base short, with 3 bases between. The CDR3 is 13 residues long. CDR3 DNA: TGTGCCAGCAGCTTCAGGAACACCGGGGAGCTGTTTTTT. It yields the protein CASSFRNTGELFF.

V is TRBV6-5 and J is TRBJ1-3, with D hard to call. The CDR3 is 12 amino acids. Per the germline V gene, CDR1 is MNHEY and CDR2 is SVGAGI. V lost 10 bases, J lost 0 bases, and 7 bases lay in between. CDR3 amino acids: CATANSGNTIYF. The CDR3 nucleotides read TGTGCCACCGCGAACTCTGGAAACACCATATATTTT.

This clone was detected only a few times. V and J are TRBV11-3 and TRBJ1-1, with D possibly being TRBD1 (5 bases). CDR1 is SGHNT, CDR2 YENEEA, per germline. The V and J ends lost 3 bases and 5 bases respectively, with 7 bases between them. The CDR3 runs to 12 residues. CDR3 amino acids: CASSFQGTEAFF. The CDR3 nucleotides read TGTGCCAGCAGCTTTCAGGGAACTGAAGCTTTCTTT.

This clone has more than one count but fewer than ten. The rearrangement links TRBV5-1 to TRBJ2-1; 16 bases match TRBD2. After removal of 1 base from V and 9 bases from J, the junction contained 7 bases not matched to a gene. CDR1 is SGHRS, CDR2 YFSETQ, per germline. The CDR3 is 17 amino acids. CDR3 amino acids: CASSLLGLAGGPGEQFF. The CDR3 DNA reads TGCGCCAGCAGCTTGCTGGGACTAGCGGGGGGGCCGGGTGAGCAGTTCTTC. Combining the CDR3 with reference TRBV5-1 and TRBJ2-1 gives the whole variable domain KAGVTQTPRYLIKTRGQQVTLSCSPISGHRSVSWYQQTPGQGLQFLFEYFSETQRNKGNFPGRFSGRQFSNSRSEMNVSTLELGDSALYLCASSLLGLAGGPGEQFFGPGTRLTVL.

The gene calls are TRBV5-6 and TRBJ2-1; D is uncertain. Trimming cost V 2 bases and J 12 bases, with 18 bases left between them. Germline CDR1 reads SGHDT; CDR2 reads YYEEEE. This CDR3 is 14 amino acids long. This CDR3 is CASSFMESARWQFF. The CDR3 nucleotides are TGTGCCAGCAGCTTTATGGAAAGTGCCAGGTGGCAGTTCTTC.

The V gene is TRBV28, the J gene TRBJ1-1; 7 nucleotides match TRBD1. V was clipped by 5 bases and J by 1 base; unmatched bases: 7. The germline gives CDR1 MDHEN, CDR2 SYDVKM. The CDR3 runs to 15 residues. The CDR3: CASSAGDRANTEAFF. The DNA of the CDR3 is TGTGCCAGCAGTGCAGGAGACAGGGCGAACACTGAAGCTTTCTTT.

The chain combines TRBV4-2 with TRBJ2-7; TRBD2 agrees at 9 bases. Germline CDR1 is LGHNA and CDR2 is YNFKEQ. The ends lost 4 bases at V and 9 bases at J; junction bases unmatched: 7. The CDR3 length is 13 residues. The CDR3 is CASSPQRGEVQYF. As DNA, the CDR3 is TGTGCCAGCAGCCCTCAGCGGGGGGAAGTGCAGTACTTC.